The T cell receptor beta chain under discussion was sequenced for a study of T-cell memory formation after mild COVID-19. Study-wide background: In these data, TCR clusters were largely donor specific.

Findings and limits, study-wide: Clones shrinking between day 15 and 85 showed a balanced CD4/CD8 split, and those that grew later tilted toward CD4+. Among CD4+ contracting clones, most were CM and EM, and CD8+ ones EMRA.

V shed 3 bases, J shed 3 bases, and the junction held 5 bases outside the gene matches. CDR1 and CDR2 from the germline V gene are SGHDT and YYEEEE. There are 14 residues in the CDR3. From 5'RACE with constant-segment primers came TCR alpha and TCR beta cDNA libraries that carried sample barcodes and UMIs. TCRdb called the 5' RACE reads again in MiXCR, with one record for every CDR3 protein. The sample lists 350,000 or so distinct CDR3 sequences, roughly 20% seen once, with around 12% in the top ten. The table lists this clonotype with a few counts. The target antigen is unknown. This clonotype was sampled from an adult woman who had mild COVID-19 (a few samples of this study predate the infection). Cell type and time point are not known. The V gene is TRBV5-6, the J gene TRBJ2-5, with TRBD2 matching over 7 bases. Sequencing was performed on PBMCs or a T cell subset sorted from them (not recorded which). The CDR3 here is CASSSGLGKETQYF. The DNA for the CDR3 is TGTGCCAGCAGCTCCGGACTAGGGAAAGAGACCCAGTACTTC.